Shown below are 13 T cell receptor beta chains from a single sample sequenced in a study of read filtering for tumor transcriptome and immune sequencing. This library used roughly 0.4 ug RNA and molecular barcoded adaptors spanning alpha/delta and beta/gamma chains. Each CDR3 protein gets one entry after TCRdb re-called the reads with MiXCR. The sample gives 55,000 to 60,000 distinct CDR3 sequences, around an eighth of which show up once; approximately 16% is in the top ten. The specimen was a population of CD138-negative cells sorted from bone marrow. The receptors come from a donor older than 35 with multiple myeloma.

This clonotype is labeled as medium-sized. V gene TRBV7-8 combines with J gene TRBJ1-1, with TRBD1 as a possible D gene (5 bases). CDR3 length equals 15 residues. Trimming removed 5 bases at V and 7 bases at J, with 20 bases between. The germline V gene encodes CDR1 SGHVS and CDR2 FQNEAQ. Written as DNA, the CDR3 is TGTGCCAGCAGCCTCCCCGGGGGTGGGTTAGGTGAAGCTTTCTTT. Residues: CASSLPGGGLGEAFF.

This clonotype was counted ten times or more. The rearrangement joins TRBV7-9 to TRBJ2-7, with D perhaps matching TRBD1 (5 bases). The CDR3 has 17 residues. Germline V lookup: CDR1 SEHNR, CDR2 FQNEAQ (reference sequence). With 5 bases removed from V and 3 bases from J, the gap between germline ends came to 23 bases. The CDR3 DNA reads TGTGCCAGCAGCGGGGCCCTGAGGAACGGCCTAAACTACGAGCAGTACTTC. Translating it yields CASSGALRNGLNYEQYF.

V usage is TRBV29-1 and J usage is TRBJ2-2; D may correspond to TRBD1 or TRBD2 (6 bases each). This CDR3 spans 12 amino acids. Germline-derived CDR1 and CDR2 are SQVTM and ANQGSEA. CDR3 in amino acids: CSGGHYTGELFF. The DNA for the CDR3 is TGCAGTGGGGGGCACTACACCGGGGAGCTGTTTTTT.

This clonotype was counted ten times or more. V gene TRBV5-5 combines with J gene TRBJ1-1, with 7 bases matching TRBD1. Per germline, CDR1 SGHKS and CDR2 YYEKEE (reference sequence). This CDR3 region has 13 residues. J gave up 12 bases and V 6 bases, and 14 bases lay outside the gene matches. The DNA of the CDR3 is TGTGCCAGCACTCAACAGGGGTTCACAGCTACTTTCTTT. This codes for CASTQQGFTATFF.

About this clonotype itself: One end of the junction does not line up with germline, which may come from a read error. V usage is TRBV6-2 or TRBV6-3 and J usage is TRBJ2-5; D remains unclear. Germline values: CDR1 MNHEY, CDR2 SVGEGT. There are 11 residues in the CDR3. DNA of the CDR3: TGTGCTAGCAGTCAGAAAGAGACCCGGTACTTC. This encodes CASSQKETRYF.

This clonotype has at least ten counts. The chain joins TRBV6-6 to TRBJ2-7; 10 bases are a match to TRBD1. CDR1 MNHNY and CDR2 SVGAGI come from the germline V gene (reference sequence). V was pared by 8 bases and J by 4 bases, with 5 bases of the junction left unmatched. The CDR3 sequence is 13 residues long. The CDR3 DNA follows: TGTGCCAGCCTAGGACAGGGGGGATACGAGCAGTACTTC. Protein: CASLGQGGYEQYF.

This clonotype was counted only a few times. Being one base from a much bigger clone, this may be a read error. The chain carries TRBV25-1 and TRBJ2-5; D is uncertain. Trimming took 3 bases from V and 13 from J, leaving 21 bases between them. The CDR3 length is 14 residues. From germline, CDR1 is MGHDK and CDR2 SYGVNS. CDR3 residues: CASSEPLSPSFWYF. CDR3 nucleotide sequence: TGTGCCAGCAGTGAGCCGTTATCACCCAGTTTTTGGTACTTC.

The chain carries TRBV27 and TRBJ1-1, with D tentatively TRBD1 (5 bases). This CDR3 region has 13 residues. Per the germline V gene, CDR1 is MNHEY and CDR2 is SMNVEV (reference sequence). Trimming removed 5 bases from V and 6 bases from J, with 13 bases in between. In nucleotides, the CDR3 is TGTGCCAGCAGTCCTCGGCGGGGGGCTGAAGCTTTCTTT. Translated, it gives CASSPRRGAEAFF.

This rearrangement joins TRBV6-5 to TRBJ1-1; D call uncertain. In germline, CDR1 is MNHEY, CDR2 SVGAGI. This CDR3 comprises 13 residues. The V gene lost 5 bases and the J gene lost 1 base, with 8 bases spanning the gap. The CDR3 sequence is CASSEDPNTEAFF. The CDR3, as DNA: TGTGCCAGCAGTGAAGACCCGAACACTGAAGCTTTCTTT.

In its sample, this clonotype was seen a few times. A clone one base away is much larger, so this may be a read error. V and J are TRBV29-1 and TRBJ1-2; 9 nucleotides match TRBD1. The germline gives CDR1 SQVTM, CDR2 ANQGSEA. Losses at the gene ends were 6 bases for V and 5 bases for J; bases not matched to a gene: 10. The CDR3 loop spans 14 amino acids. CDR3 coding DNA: TGCAGCGTGCACCCCCAGGACAGGGGTTATGGCTACACCTTC. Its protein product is CSVHPQDRGYGYTF. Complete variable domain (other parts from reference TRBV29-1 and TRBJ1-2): SAVISQKPSRDICQRGTSLTIQCQVDSQVTMMFWYRQQPGQSLTLIATANQGSEATYESGFVIDKFPISRPNLTFSTLTVSNMSPEDSSIYLCSVHPQDRGYGYTFGSGTRLTVV.

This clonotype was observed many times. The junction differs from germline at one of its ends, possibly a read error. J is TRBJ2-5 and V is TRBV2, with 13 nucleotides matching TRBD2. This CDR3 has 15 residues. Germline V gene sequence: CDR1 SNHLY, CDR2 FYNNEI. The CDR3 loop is CASSDGLAGAETRYF. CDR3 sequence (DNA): TGTGCCAGCAGTGACGGACTAGCGGGGGCAGAGACCCGGTACTTC. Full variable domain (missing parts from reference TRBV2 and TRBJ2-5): EPEVTQTPSHQVTQMGQEVILRCVPISNHLYFYWYRQILGQKVEFLVSFYNNEISEKSEIFDDQFSVERPDGSNFTLKIRSTKLEDSAMYFCASSDGLAGAETRYFGPGTRLLVL.

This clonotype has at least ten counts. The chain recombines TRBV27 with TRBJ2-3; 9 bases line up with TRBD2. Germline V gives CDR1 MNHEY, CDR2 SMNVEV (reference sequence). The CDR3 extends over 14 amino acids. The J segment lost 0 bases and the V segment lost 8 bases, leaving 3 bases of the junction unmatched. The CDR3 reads CASSGLASTDTQYF. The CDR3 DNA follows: TGTGCCAGCTCCGGACTAGCGAGCACAGATACGCAGTATTTT.

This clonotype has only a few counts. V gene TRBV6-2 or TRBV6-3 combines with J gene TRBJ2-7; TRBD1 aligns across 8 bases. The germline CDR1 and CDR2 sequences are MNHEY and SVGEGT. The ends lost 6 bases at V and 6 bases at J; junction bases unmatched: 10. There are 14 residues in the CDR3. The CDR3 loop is CASRKSGGAAEQYF. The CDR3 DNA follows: TGTGCCAGCAGGAAATCAGGGGGCGCAGCCGAGCAGTACTTC.